One and the same sample provided the 10 T cell receptor beta chains below, sequenced in a study of a mutant IDH1 vaccine in newly diagnosed glioma. The method was immunoSEQ multiplex PCR; TCRdb's version includes in-frame clones alone and lacks a portion of them. The sample includes tens of thousands of clones, approximately 82% of them seen just once. Specified time point: baseline, week 1 (first vaccination visit). The treatment denotes: pre-vaccination baseline after standard-of-care therapy. The starting material was peripheral blood mononuclear cells (PBMCs), obtained from a glioma patient treated with radiotherapy, temozolomide or both. The receptors originated from a young woman with glioma. Some clones in this sample may be carry-over from other donors' samples.

The chain combines TRBV10-3 with TRBJ2-4; 14 positions match TRBD2. V shed 2 bases and J 0 bases; nucleotides not matched to a gene: 6. The CDR3 loop spans 19 amino acids. Germline assignment: CDR1 ENHRY and CDR2 SYGVKD. CDR3 loop: CAISEGTSGRGLAKNIQYF. The CDR3, as DNA: TGTGCCATCAGTGAGGGGACTAGCGGGAGAGGGCTAGCCAAAAACATTCAGTACTTC.

J is TRBJ1-2 and V is TRBV30, with TRBD1 as a possible D gene (5 bases). The germline V and J ends were trimmed by 0 bases and 8 bases, with 16 bases remaining between them. The CDR3 totals 14 residues. The germline CDR1 and CDR2 sequences are GTSNPN and SVGIG (reference sequence). CDR3 in amino acids: CAWSVRRAGGGYTF. DNA of the CDR3: TGTGCCTGGAGTGTAAGGAGGGCCGGGGGAGGCTACACCTTC.

The chain combines TRBV10-1 with TRBJ2-2; possibly TRBD2 for D (5 bases). Looked up from germline, CDR1 is WNHNN and CDR2 is SYGVQD (reference sequence). Deletions cut 4 bases from V and 1 base from J, with 7 bases between. The CDR3 sequence is 14 residues long. CDR3 DNA sequence: TGCGCCAGCAGTGCCGGGATGAACACCGGGGAGCTGTTTTTT. This gives the protein CASSAGMNTGELFF.

The chain links TRBV2 to TRBJ2-2, with 12 nucleotides matching TRBD2. Germline-derived CDR1 and CDR2 are SNHLY and FYNNEI. The CDR3 extends over 19 amino acids. The junction had 10 bases not matched to a gene; V was cut back by 5 bases and J by 0 bases. The CDR3 protein is CASSMGLAGLFANTGELFF. The CDR3 bases are TGTGCCAGCAGTATGGGACTAGCGGGTCTTTTCGCGAACACCGGGGAGCTGTTTTTT.

This clone has only one observation. V gene TRBV5-6 combines with J gene TRBJ1-1; no clear D. Germline V CDR1 and CDR2: SGHDT, YYEEEE. This CDR3 spans 18 amino acids. Trimming shortened V by 0 bases and J by 0 bases, and 18 bases separated the two germline ends. The CDR3 DNA is TGTGCCAGCAGCTTGGATATCCCGTTACGGCTAATGAACACTGAAGCTTTCTTT. This sequence encodes CASSLDIPLRLMNTEAFF. Complete variable domain (other parts from reference TRBV5-6 and TRBJ1-1): DAGVTQSPTHLIKTRGQQVTLRCSPKSGHDTVSWYQQALGQGPQFIFQYYEEEERQRGNFPDRFSGHQFPNYSSELNVNALLLGDSALYLCASSLDIPLRLMNTEAFFGQGTRLTVV.

V usage is TRBV6-5 and J usage is TRBJ2-1, with unresolved D. CDR1 is MNHEY and CDR2 is SVGAGI in the germline V gene. V lost 2 bases to trimming and J lost 8 bases, with 16 bases between them. This CDR3 has 15 residues. In DNA form, the CDR3 reads TGTGCCAGCAGTTACGCCGGTAGAGAAGTGGATGAGCAGTTCTTC. This gives the protein CASSYAGREVDEQFF.

This chain joins TRBV4-1 and TRBJ1-2; 10 bases are a match to TRBD1. The trim removed 6 bases at V and 3 bases at J, leaving 7 bases unmatched. Germline loops: CDR1 MGHRA, CDR2 YSYEKL. The CDR3 sequence is 15 residues long. The DNA for the CDR3 is TGCGCCAGCAGGGGCAGCGGGACAGGGGACTATGGCTACACCTTC. It encodes CASRGSGTGDYGYTF.

The V gene is TRBV6-4, the J gene TRBJ2-2, with 14 positions matching TRBD2. Germline CDR1 reads MRHNA; CDR2 reads SNTAGT. The V and J ends lost 5 bases and 4 bases, in that order; junction bases with no gene match: 6. CDR3 length: 17 residues. Written as DNA, the CDR3 is TGTGCCAGCAGTTTGACTAGCGGGGGGGCCGGCACCGGGGAGCTGTTTTTT. Translation: CASSLTSGGAGTGELFF.

The chain couples TRBV9 to TRBJ1-5, with TRBD1 as a possible D gene (5 bases). This CDR3 contains 15 residues. Germline V lookup: CDR1 SGDLS, CDR2 YYNGEE. Trimming shortened V by 0 bases and J by 3 bases, and 10 bases separated the two germline ends. The CDR3 nucleotides are TGTGCCAGCAGCGTAGGTCAGGGTATCAATCAGCCCCAGCATTTT. This translates into CASSVGQGINQPQHF.

V usage is TRBV6-1 and J usage is TRBJ2-2, with a tentative D call TRBD1 (6 bases). Trimming cost V 4 bases and J 2 bases, with 11 bases left between them. The CDR3 contains 15 residues. Germline CDR1 is MNHNS and CDR2 is SASEGT. The DNA for the CDR3 is TGTGCCAGCAGTGTACAGGGATCTAACACCGGGGAGCTGTTTTTT. Protein: CASSVQGSNTGELFF.